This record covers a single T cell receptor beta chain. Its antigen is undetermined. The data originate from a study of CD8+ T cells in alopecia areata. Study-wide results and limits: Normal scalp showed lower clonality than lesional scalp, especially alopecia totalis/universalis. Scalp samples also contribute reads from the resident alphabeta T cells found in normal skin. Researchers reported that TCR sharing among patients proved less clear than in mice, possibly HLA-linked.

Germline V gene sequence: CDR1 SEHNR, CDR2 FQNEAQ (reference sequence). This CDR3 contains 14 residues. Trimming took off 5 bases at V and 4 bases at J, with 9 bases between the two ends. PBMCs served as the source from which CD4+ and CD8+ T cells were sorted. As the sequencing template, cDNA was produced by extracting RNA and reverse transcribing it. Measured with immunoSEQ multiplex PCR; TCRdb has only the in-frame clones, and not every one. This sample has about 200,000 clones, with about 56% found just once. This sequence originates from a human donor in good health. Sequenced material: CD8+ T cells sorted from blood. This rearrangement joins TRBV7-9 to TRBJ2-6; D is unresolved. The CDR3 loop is CASSPRSGANVLTF. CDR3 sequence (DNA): TGTGCCAGCAGCCCCAGATCCGGGGCCAACGTCCTGACTTTC.